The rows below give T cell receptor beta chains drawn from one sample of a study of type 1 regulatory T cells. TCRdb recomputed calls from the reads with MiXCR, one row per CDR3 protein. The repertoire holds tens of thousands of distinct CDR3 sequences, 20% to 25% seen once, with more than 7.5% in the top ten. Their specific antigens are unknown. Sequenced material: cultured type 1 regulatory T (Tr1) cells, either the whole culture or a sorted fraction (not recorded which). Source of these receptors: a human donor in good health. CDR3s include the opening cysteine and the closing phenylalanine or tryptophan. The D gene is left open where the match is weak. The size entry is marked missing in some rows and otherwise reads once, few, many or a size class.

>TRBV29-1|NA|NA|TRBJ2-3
TGCAGCGCTCGTATGGGAGATACGCAGTATTTT
CSARMGDTQYF
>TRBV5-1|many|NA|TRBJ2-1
TGCGCCAGCAGCAACGCAAATAATGAGCAGTTCTTC
CASSNANNEQFF
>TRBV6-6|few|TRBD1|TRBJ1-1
TGTGCCAGCAGCTACCCGATGACAGGGGGCTTTCCCAACACTGAAGCTTTCTTT
CASSYPMTGGFPNTEAFF
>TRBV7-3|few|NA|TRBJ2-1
TGTGCCAGCAGCGGGATCGGCGTCAGTTCCTACAATGAGCAGTTCTTC
CASSGIGVSSYNEQFF
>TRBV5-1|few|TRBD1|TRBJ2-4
TGCGCCAGCAGCCTAGGACAGGGCTCCGCGGGGAACATTCAGTACTTC
CASSLGQGSAGNIQYF
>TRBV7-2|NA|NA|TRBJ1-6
TGTGCCAGCAGCACCCGACAGGCCGGGGATTCACCCCTCCACTTT
CASSTRQAGDSPLHF
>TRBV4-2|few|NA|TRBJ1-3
TGTGCCAGCAGCCAAGGCTCAGCCGAAAACACCATATATTTT
CASSQGSAENTIYF
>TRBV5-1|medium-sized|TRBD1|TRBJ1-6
TGCGCCAGCAGCTTGATAGGGGGCGATTCACCCCTCCACTTT
CASSLIGGDSPLHF
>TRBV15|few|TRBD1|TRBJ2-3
TGTGCCACCAGCAGTCAACAGGGGGACATAGATACGCAGTATTTT
CATSSQQGDIDTQYF
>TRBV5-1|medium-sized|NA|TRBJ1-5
TGCGCCAGCAGCTTGGGGCAGGGATATAATCAGCCCCAGCATTTT
CASSLGQGYNQPQHF
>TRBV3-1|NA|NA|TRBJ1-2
TGTGCCAGCAGCCAGGCAGGAGCACCGGGGGGCTACACCTTC
CASSQAGAPGGYTF
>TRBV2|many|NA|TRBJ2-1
TGTGCCAGCAAGACGTATCGGGGCAATGAGCAGTTCTTC
CASKTYRGNEQFF
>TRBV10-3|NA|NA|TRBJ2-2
TGTGCCATAGGCGCGAACACCGGGGAGCTGTTTTTT
CAIGANTGELFF
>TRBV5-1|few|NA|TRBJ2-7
TGCGCCAGCAGATCCTCGGGAAGATACGAGCAGTACTTC
CASRSSGRYEQYF
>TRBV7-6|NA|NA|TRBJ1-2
TGTGCCAGCAGCCCCTGGAGAGCGGATGCGCGAAAGAACTATGGCTACACCTTC
CASSPWRADARKNYGYTF